The entry that follows covers one TCR beta chain sequence. This CDR3 spans 14 amino acids. Germline CDR1 ENHRY, CDR2 SYGVKD. V dropped 7 bases and J dropped 1; count of bases not matched to a gene: 5. The data are from a study of technical replicates of blood from a few donors. Only in-frame clones appear in the TCRdb table, and some are missing; sequencing was by immunoSEQ multiplex PCR. The data show over 70,000 clones, with 95% seen just once and under 0.35% held by the top ten. Sequencing was carried out using T cells isolated from PBMCs. The receptor was isolated from a human donor in good health. The chain joins TRBV10-3 to TRBJ1-1; TRBD1 matches 8 bases. CDR3 residues: CAITMDRANTEAFF. The DNA of the CDR3 is TGTGCCATCACTATGGACAGGGCGAACACTGAAGCTTTCTTT.